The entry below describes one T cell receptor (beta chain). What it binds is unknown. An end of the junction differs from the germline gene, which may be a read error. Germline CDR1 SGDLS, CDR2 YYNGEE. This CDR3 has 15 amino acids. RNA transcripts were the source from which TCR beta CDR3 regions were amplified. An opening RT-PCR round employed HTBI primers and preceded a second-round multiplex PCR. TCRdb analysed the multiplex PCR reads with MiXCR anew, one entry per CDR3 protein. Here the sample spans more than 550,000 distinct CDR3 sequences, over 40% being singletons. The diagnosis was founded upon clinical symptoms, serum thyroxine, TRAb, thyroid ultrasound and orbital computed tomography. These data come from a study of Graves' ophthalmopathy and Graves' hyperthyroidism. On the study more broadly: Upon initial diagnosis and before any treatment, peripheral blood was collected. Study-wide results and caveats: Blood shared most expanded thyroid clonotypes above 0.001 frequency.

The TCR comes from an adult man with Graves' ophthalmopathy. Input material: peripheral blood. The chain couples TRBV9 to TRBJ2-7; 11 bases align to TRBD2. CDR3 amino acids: CANSAGGTSGYEQYF. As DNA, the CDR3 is TGTGCCAACAGCGCCGGCGGGACTAGCGGCTACGAGCAGTACTTC. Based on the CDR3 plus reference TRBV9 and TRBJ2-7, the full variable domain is DSGVTQTPKHLITATGQRVTLRCSPRSGDLSVYWYQQSLDQGLQFLIQYYNGEERAKGNILERFSAQQFPDLHSELNLSSLELGDSALYFCANSAGGTSGYEQYFGPGTRLTVT.